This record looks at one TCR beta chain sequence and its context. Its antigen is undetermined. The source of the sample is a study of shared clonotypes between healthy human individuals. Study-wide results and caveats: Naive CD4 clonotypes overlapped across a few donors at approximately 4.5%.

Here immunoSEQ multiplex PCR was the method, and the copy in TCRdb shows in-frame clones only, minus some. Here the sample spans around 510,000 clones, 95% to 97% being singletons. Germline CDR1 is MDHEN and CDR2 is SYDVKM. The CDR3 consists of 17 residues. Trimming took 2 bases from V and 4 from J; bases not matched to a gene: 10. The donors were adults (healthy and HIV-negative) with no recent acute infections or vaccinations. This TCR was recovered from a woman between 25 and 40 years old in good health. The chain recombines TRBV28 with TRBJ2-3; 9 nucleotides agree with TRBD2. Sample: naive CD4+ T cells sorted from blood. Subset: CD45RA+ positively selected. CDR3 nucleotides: TGTGCCAGCAGTTTAATTGACCTAGCGGGAAGCGCAGATACGCAGTATTTT. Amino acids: CASSLIDLAGSADTQYF.